This T cell receptor beta chain is from a study of blood T cells in healthy people across ages. This clonotype has more than one count but fewer than ten. Germline CDR1 SGHTA, CDR2 FQGTGA. J gave up 8 bases and V 5 bases, and 9 bases lay outside the gene matches. The CDR3 totals 14 residues. Primers used in a second PCR of roughly 6 to 11 cycles were a sample-barcoded 5' primer and a J-beta primer mix. TCRdb re-called the 5' RACE reads through MiXCR, storing one row per CDR3 protein. The sample includes nearly 800,000 distinct CDR3 sequences, about 25% of them seen just once. In addition, the sample was reused for a study of T cells of mothers and their children.

This chain connects TRBV7-3 to TRBJ1-1, with TRBD1 identical over 9 bases. The sample consisted of blood. This clonotype was sampled from a boy between 10 and 17 years old in good health. In DNA form, the CDR3 reads TGTGCCAGCAGCAACAAAGCCGGACAGGGGGAAGCTTTCTTT. Amino acids: CASSNKAGQGEAFF.